This T cell receptor beta chain was sequenced during a study of blood T cell repertoires in COVID-19. At the level of the study: PBMCs, B-cell-depleted T cells, or T cells were the source of the cDNA or gDNA that made up the material.

V lost 1 base and J lost 0, with 13 bases in between. Germline V lookup: CDR1 MNHNS, CDR2 SASEGT. This CDR3 comprises 17 residues. In the study's own analysis: Amplifying reference gene primers gave estimates of nucleated cell counts. The method was immunoSEQ multiplex PCR; TCRdb's version includes in-frame clones alone and lacks a portion of them. V, J and clone size were drawn from that table, and D and trimming were deduced from the DNA. This table holds some 250,000 clones, about 90% found once. This clone appeared a few times. The origin of this receptor is a woman aged 30 to 39 with acute COVID-19. The V and J genes are TRBV6-1 and TRBJ1-5, with a possible D match to TRBD1 (5 bases). The source material was PBMCs or T cells enriched from blood (not recorded which). CDR3 sequence: CASSEGTGTYSNQPQHF. The CDR3 DNA reads as TGTGCCAGCAGTGAAGGCACGGGGACTTATAGCAATCAGCCCCAGCATTTT.